The next 27 T cell receptor beta chains were all read from a single sample in a study of T-cell memory formation after mild COVID-19 (dated by TCRdb to about 2021). Libraries were built with 5' RACE. The sequencer was an Illumina NovaSeq 6000. TCRdb passed the public sequencing reads through fastp at Q25 and MiXCR, retaining productive beta sequences. Rows with a matching CDR3 protein are joined into one entry that keeps the most common DNA and genes. In this sample the table shows approximately 300,000 distinct CDR3 sequences, approximately 16% of which occur a single time. Jointly, the top ten make up around 22% of the sample. The source material was PBMCs or a T cell subset sorted from them (not recorded which). These receptors were taken from a man aged 18-30 years who had mild COVID-19 (a few samples of this study predate the infection). The sample titles of this study are shuffled in the database, so cell type and time point are left out; the donor was told from shared clones.

The chain combines TRBV2 with TRBJ1-5; possibly TRBD1 for D (6 bases). The CDR3 has 15 residues. Trimming removed 3 bases from V and 0 bases from J, with 9 bases in between. Per germline, CDR1 SNHLY and CDR2 FYNNEI. The CDR3, as DNA: TGTGCCAGCAGTGATAGGGACACTAGCAATCAGCCCCAGCATTTT. Its translation: CASSDRDTSNQPQHF.

The chain couples TRBV7-8 to TRBJ1-1; perhaps TRBD1 as D (5 bases). Trimming shortened V by 6 bases and J by 2 bases, and 22 bases separated the two germline ends. CDR1 SGHVS and CDR2 FQNEAQ come from the germline V gene. CDR3 length: 17 amino acids. This CDR3 reads CASSHPQGEGLNTEAFF. CDR3 in DNA: TGTGCCAGCAGTCACCCCCAGGGTGAGGGACTAAACACTGAAGCTTTCTTT.

The chain has TRBV7-2 and TRBJ2-2, with D possibly being TRBD1 (5 bases). Trimming cost V 5 bases and J 3 bases, with 22 bases left between them. The germline gives CDR1 SGHTA, CDR2 FQGNSA. The CDR3 spans 18 residues. CDR3 region: CASSDHLGALSYTGELFF. As DNA, the CDR3 is TGTGCCAGCAGCGATCATTTAGGGGCGTTATCATACACCGGGGAGCTGTTTTTT.

The genes are TRBV5-1 and TRBJ2-5, with D possibly TRBD2 on 5 matching bases. The CDR3 spans 14 residues. Trimming shortened V by 0 bases and J by 7 bases, and 13 bases separated the two germline ends. CDR1 is SGHRS, CDR2 YFSETQ, per germline. The CDR3 DNA reads as TGCGCCAGCAGCTTGGAAAGCGGTGTCGGGACCCAGTACTTC. This codes for CASSLESGVGTQYF.

This clonotype has at least ten counts. V gene TRBV20-1 combines with J gene TRBJ1-6, with D possibly TRBD1 on 5 matching bases. The V gene lost 1 base and the J gene lost 9 bases, with 16 bases spanning the gap. This CDR3 has 15 amino acids. Germline CDR1 DFQATT, CDR2 SNEGSKA (reference sequence). CDR3 coding DNA: TGCAGTGCTAGAGGAAGTCAGGGTACGGTTTCACCCCTCCACTTT. It encodes CSARGSQGTVSPLHF.

This clonotype was detected a few times. CDR3 amino acids: CASSPQGWQTQYF. CDR3 nucleotides: TGTGCCAGCAGTCCACAGGGTTGGCAGACCCAGTACTTC. The chain carries TRBV3-1 and TRBJ2-5; D perhaps matches TRBD1 (6 bases). Trimming took 6 bases from V and 6 from J, leaving 14 bases between them. Germline V gives CDR1 LGHDT, CDR2 YNNKEL (reference sequence). The CDR3 extends over 13 amino acids.

This clonotype came up a few times. The genes are TRBV27 and TRBJ2-1; possibly TRBD1 for D (5 bases). Germline values: CDR1 MNHEY, CDR2 SMNVEV (reference sequence). The V and J ends lost 7 bases and 7 bases respectively, with 14 bases between them. The CDR3 totals 13 residues. CDR3 DNA: TGTGCCAGCAAGAGTAGGGGAATGAATGAGCAGTTCTTC. Its protein is CASKSRGMNEQFF.

This clonotype has only a few counts. V usage is TRBV4-3 and J usage is TRBJ1-2; the D is unclear. The CDR3 totals 15 residues. V lost 0 bases and J 2 bases, leaving 10 bases between the germline ends. The germline CDR1 and CDR2 sequences are LGHNA and YSLEER. For the CDR3, the DNA is TGCGCCAGCAGCCAAGATCCCAAACCAAACTATGGCTACACCTTC. It is translated as CASSQDPKPNYGYTF.

The rearrangement uses TRBV7-2 and TRBJ2-5; a weak D match, TRBD2 (6 bases). Germline V gives CDR1 SGHTA, CDR2 FQGNSA. V was cut by 4 bases and J by 8 bases, with 17 bases left in between. This CDR3 spans 14 amino acids. DNA for the CDR3: TGTGCCAGCAGCTCAACCGGGACTGCACGCACCCAGTACTTC. It encodes CASSSTGTARTQYF.

This clonotype was counted at least ten times. The rearrangement links TRBV6-5 to TRBJ1-2; TRBD1 aligns across 8 bases. The V gene end was trimmed by 6 bases and the J gene end by 3 bases; junction bases not matched to a gene: 6. Per germline, CDR1 MNHEY and CDR2 SVGAGI. The CDR3 sequence is 14 residues long. The CDR3 coding sequence is TGTGCCAGCAGCCTCAGGGGGCCGGACTATGGCTACACCTTC. Translating gives CASSLRGPDYGYTF.

V gene TRBV12-3 or TRBV12-4 combines with J gene TRBJ2-3; 9 bases agree with TRBD2. V trimming: 6 bases; J trimming: 2 bases; junction bases outside the gene matches: 12. This CDR3 spans 17 amino acids. The CDR3, as DNA: TGTGCCAGCAGGCAAGGGACTAGCTCCCTCGTCACAGATACGCAGTATTTT. This translates into CASRQGTSSLVTDTQYF.

This clonotype was seen a single time. The chain uses TRBV4-1 and TRBJ1-1; D uncertain. Trimming stripped 1 base from V and 0 bases from J, with 12 bases between. The CDR3 is 16 amino acids. In germline, CDR1 is MGHRA, CDR2 YSYEKL. Here the CDR3 reads CASSQAPDGLNTEAFF. The CDR3 DNA reads TGCGCCAGCAGCCAAGCCCCGGACGGACTGAACACTGAAGCTTTCTTT.

This clonotype was seen more than once but under ten times. V usage is TRBV12-3 or TRBV12-4 and J usage is TRBJ1-2; 11 bases are shared with TRBD1. This CDR3 is 15 amino acids long. The V segment lost 1 base and the J segment 7 bases; nucleotides outside the gene matches: 5. The CDR3 region has the DNA TGTGCCAGCAGTTTAGGGACAGGGGGCCAAGGTGGCTACACCTTC. It codes for CASSLGTGGQGGYTF.

The chain recombines TRBV27 with TRBJ2-1; D is undetermined. The V and J ends lost 5 bases and 4 bases respectively, with 6 bases between them. The CDR3 sequence is 12 residues long. Germline CDR1 MNHEY, CDR2 SMNVEV (reference sequence). CDR3 sequence (DNA): TGTGCCAGCAGTCACCATTACAATGAGCAGTTCTTC. Amino acids: CASSHHYNEQFF.

In this sample, this clonotype turned up a few times. The rearrangement uses TRBV10-3 and TRBJ2-5; perhaps TRBD2 as D (5 bases). Germline assignment: CDR1 ENHRY and CDR2 SYGVKD. The CDR3 has 15 residues. V lost 3 bases and J 5 bases, leaving 16 bases between the germline ends. CDR3 loop: CAISEGGGVLETQYF. CDR3 in DNA: TGTGCCATCAGTGAAGGCGGAGGAGTTTTGGAGACCCAGTACTTC.

For this clonotype: The junction differs from germline at one of its ends, possibly a read error. The rearrangement links TRBV6-7 to TRBJ1-5; TRBD1 aligns across 9 bases. TRBV6-7 is sorted into the ORF group, with uncertain function. The CDR3 is 12 amino acids. The DNA of the CDR3 is TGCGATACAGGGGGCCCCAATCAGCCCCAGCATTTT. Protein: CDTGGPNQPQHF.

This chain joins TRBV20-1 and TRBJ2-7; 8 nucleotides line up with TRBD2. The V and J ends lost 3 bases and 4 bases, in that order; junction bases with no gene match: 14. The CDR3 sequence is 16 residues long. The germline V gene has CDR1 DFQATT and CDR2 SNEGSKA (reference sequence). This CDR3 reads CSASVGGGTLIYEQYF. As DNA, the CDR3 is TGCAGTGCTAGCGTTGGCGGGGGGACCCTAATTTACGAGCAGTACTTC.

This clonotype was seen a few times. The gene calls are TRBV3-1 and TRBJ1-2; D remains ambiguous. V shed 1 base and J shed 0 bases, with 9 bases lying between them. In germline, CDR1 is LGHDT, CDR2 YNNKEL (reference sequence). This CDR3 is built from 15 residues. The CDR3 nucleotides are TGTGCCAGCAGCCAAGGGACGGTAGCTAACTATGGCTACACCTTC. Translation gives CASSQGTVANYGYTF.

The gene calls are TRBV4-1 and TRBJ1-5; the match to TRBD1 covers 7 bases. CDR1 and CDR2 (germline): MGHRA, YSYEKL. CDR3 length: 16 amino acids. Germline trimming cut 3 bases from V and 3 bases from J; bases unmatched to any gene: 8. CDR3 DNA: TGCGCCAGCAGCCATCCACAGGGGCAGGTCAATCAGCCCCAGCATTTT. This translates into CASSHPQGQVNQPQHF.

V usage is TRBV27 and J usage is TRBJ1-6; perhaps TRBD1 as D (5 bases). From germline, CDR1 is MNHEY and CDR2 SMNVEV (reference sequence). Trimming took off 0 bases at V and 10 bases at J, with 25 bases between the two ends. There are 19 residues in the CDR3. CDR3 residues: CASSLSRNLAQSGTSPLHF. CDR3 DNA sequence: TGTGCCAGCAGTTTATCGAGAAATTTGGCCCAATCCGGGACCTCACCCCTCCACTTT.

J is TRBJ1-4 and V is TRBV6-5; no clear D gene. CDR1 and CDR2 from the germline V gene are MNHEY and SVGAGI. The CDR3 contains 15 residues. Trimming left V 0 bases short and J 6 bases short, with 11 bases between. CDR3 loop: CASSYSSLSYEKLFF. DNA for the CDR3: TGTGCCAGCAGTTACTCGAGTCTTTCATATGAAAAACTGTTTTTT.

This clonotype was counted ten times or more. J is TRBJ2-2 and V is TRBV27; unclear D gene. Germline V gives CDR1 MNHEY, CDR2 SMNVEV (reference sequence). This CDR3 is 14 amino acids long. V lost 2 bases to trimming and J lost 1 base, with 5 bases between them. This chain's CDR3 is CASSLRQNTGELFF. The CDR3, as DNA: TGTGCCAGCAGTTTAAGACAGAACACCGGGGAGCTGTTTTTT.

In this sample, this clonotype turned up a few times. The rearrangement joins TRBV29-1 to TRBJ1-2, with TRBD1 matching over 7 bases. CDR1 is SQVTM and CDR2 is ANQGSEA in the germline V gene. V shed 7 bases, J shed 3 bases, and the junction held 11 bases outside the gene matches. The CDR3 has 14 amino acids. The CDR3 DNA reads TGCAGCGCTCGGAGGGGGCAGGACCACTATGGCTACACCTTC. Protein sequence: CSARRGQDHYGYTF.

This clonotype was counted ten times or more. The V gene is TRBV4-1, the J gene TRBJ1-6; D remains unclear. V was pared by 1 base and J by 10 bases, with 14 bases between. CDR3 length: 15 amino acids. Germline CDR1 reads MGHRA; CDR2 reads YSYEKL. CDR3 nucleotides: TGCGCCAGCAGCCAAGGGAGTAGACCCCAATCACCCCTCCACTTT. This translates into CASSQGSRPQSPLHF.

CDR3 amino acids: CASSTPREGYNEQFF. The DNA of the CDR3 is TGTGCCAGCAGTACTCCAAGGGAAGGCTACAATGAGCAGTTCTTC. The V gene is TRBV6-5, the J gene TRBJ2-1; D is ambiguous. Germline V gene lookup returns CDR1 MNHEY and CDR2 SVGAGI. Between the trimmed V and J ends, which lost 5 bases and 3 bases, there was a span of 14 bases. The CDR3 length is 15 residues.

This clonotype was counted only a few times. V is TRBV7-2 and J is TRBJ2-5; 8 nucleotides agree with TRBD1. Unmatched junction bases numbered 6, after V lost 5 bases and J lost 1 base. Germline values: CDR1 SGHTA, CDR2 FQGNSA. The CDR3 has 15 amino acids. The CDR3 DNA is TGTGCCAGCAGCCCCATTGACAGGGGCCAAGAGACCCAGTACTTC. It is translated as CASSPIDRGQETQYF.

This clonotype has just a few counts. The chain has TRBV11-1 and TRBJ1-1, with 10 bases lining up with TRBD1. CDR3 length: 17 residues. J was trimmed by 0 bases and V by 5 bases; bases with no gene match: 9. CDR1 and CDR2 (germline): SGHAT, FQDESV (reference sequence). CDR3: CASSPFPGQGMNTEAFF. The DNA of the CDR3 is TGTGCCAGCAGCCCCTTCCCGGGACAGGGGATGAACACTGAAGCTTTCTTT.